The clone carrying this TCR beta chain was counted a few times. Extraction and reverse transcription of RNA yielded cDNA as the sequencing template. Only in-frame clones appear in the TCRdb table, and some are missing; sequencing was by immunoSEQ multiplex PCR. The profile shows a few hundred thousand clones, 67% of them singletons. The data belong to a study of CD8+ T cells in alopecia areata. Overall study: For the treated group, dosing was oral tofacitinib at 5 to 10 mg twice daily.

The TCR was taken from a human donor with alopecia areata. Sequences were derived from CD4+ T cells sorted from blood, sampled at week 0.

The CDR3 sequence is CSGVQGAQGYTF. CDR3 coding DNA: TGCAGCGGAGTACAGGGGGCGCAGGGCTACACCTTC. The chain uses TRBV29-1 and TRBJ1-2, with 9 nucleotides matching TRBD1. The CDR3 contains 12 residues. With 7 bases clipped from V and 8 bases from J, the junction kept 8 bases outside the gene matches. CDR1 and CDR2 (germline): SQVTM, ANQGSEA.